This record concerns one TCR beta chain sequence. What antigen it recognizes has not been identified. Base qualities are not at hand, and no much larger clone is one base apart. The CDR3 goes from the cysteine to the phenylalanine over 15 residues. This entry keeps only the CDR3 DNA: 45 bases, framed from base 1. From a lookup of the germline V gene, CDR1 and CDR2 are SGHRS and YFSETQ. The V and J ends are trimmed by 0 bases and 8 bases, leaving 17 bases between them. Synthetic TCR analog templates were spiked into each PCR so that absolute template abundance could be estimated from read counts. Using the immunoSEQ assay, TCRbeta CDR3 regions were amplified from genomic DNA with bias-controlled V and J gene primers. Rearranged TCRbeta segments were sequenced at approximately 20X coverage. The study's own analysis went as follows. Clustering was used to correct sequencing errors, and CDR3s were annotated against IMGT so that V, D and J genes could be assigned. Out-of-frame and stop-codon sequences were excluded, and only productive TCRbeta rearrangements were used in downstream analyses. Clonality was calculated as one minus the Shannon entropy normalized by the log of the number of unique productive sequences. Clones differing between time points or between blood and tumor were identified by Fisher's exact test with Benjamini-Hochberg correction at adjusted p below 0.01. Here the immuneACCESS table is served through TCRdb, limited to in-frame sequences with V and J called. Missing clones are a known gap in these copies; in checked studies unresolved V genes cover under half, and the rest lacks a known reason. The DNA gave D and trimming, while V, J and clone size come from that table. The sample contains tens of thousands of clones, around 88% of them found a single time. 14% to 15% of the sample rests with the top ten.

This record comes from a study of PD-L1 blockade in urothelial cancer (dated by TCRdb to the late 2010s). Study-level background: Every patient began therapy in 2014 and was given atezolizumab 1,200 mg intravenously every 3 weeks. Pretreatment tumor samples, along with matched peripheral blood serially collected before and after atezolizumab treatment, were subjected to TCR sequencing. Twenty-five of 29 patients were identified as males with urothelial cancer of bladder origin, and a prior smoking history was reported by 18 of 29 patients. Blood samples were analyzed at two time points: 3 weeks after treatment start (second dose) and 6 weeks after treatment start. Durable clinical benefit was achieved by nine patients but not by the remaining 20. The study was an exploratory multi-omic analysis of somatic, immune and clinical correlates of response to PD-L1 blockade with atezolizumab in urothelial cancer. Durable clinical benefit meant progression-free survival longer than 6 months, and TCR features were also tested against progression-free and overall survival. An ECOG performance status of 0 or 1 was recorded for the patients, and 0 to 3 prior chemotherapy regimens had been received by the patients. Blood samples gave a median of about 150,000 T cells and under 85,000 unique TCRs, with a median clonality of approximately 0.08. Pretreatment blood TCR-seq was available for around 29 patients, at least one posttreatment blood collection was obtained for 25 or so patients, and tumor TCR-seq was available for 25 or so patients. Whole exome sequencing and RNA sequencing of pretreatment tumors were performed alongside TCR sequencing in the same patients. Overall study outcomes, separate from this receptor: Patients with durable benefit showed greater expansion of tumor-associated TCR clones in peripheral blood 3 weeks after starting treatment (n of about 20, p = 0.022). Because of the small sample size (n ≈ 29) and the many exploratory analyses performed, the results are intended to be regarded as hypothesis-generating. A pretreatment peripheral blood TCR clonality below the median was linked to improved progression-free and overall survival.

The time point tag for this specimen amounts to: pretreatment peripheral blood. A total of 29 patients with locally advanced or metastatic urothelial carcinoma, treated at Memorial Sloan Kettering on a trial protocol, made up the cohort. Peripheral blood mononuclear cells were collected pretreatment and during treatment, at between 1 and 8 total time points per patient. The Qiagen DNeasy Blood extraction kit was used to purify genomic DNA from total PBMCs and from tumor samples. Collected pretreatment and during treatment, PBMCs were isolated and stored as previously described. The input for sequencing was PBMCs, taken around atezolizumab (anti-PD-L1) treatment. The receptor was isolated from a woman in her sixties or seventies with urothelial cancer. This receptor chain uses TRBV5-1 and TRBJ1-2, with TRBD1 tentatively as D gene (6 bases match). The bases read TGCGCCAGCAGCTTGGCGGGCAGGGGATCGAGGGGCTACACCTTC. Translated, it reads CASSLAGRGSRGYTF. The CDR3, completed at both ends by the reference TRBV5-1 and TRBJ1-2 genes, gives the full variable domain KAGVTQTPRYLIKTRGQQVTLSCSPISGHRSVSWYQQTPGQGLQFLFEYFSETQRNKGNFPGRFSGRQFSNSRSEMNVSTLELGDSALYLCASSLAGRGSRGYTFGSGTRLTVV.